The 2 T cell receptor beta chains in this list originate from one sample, sequenced in a study of radiotherapy plus CTLA-4 blockade in lung cancer. Libraries were prepared by immunoSEQ multiplex PCR; TCRdb keeps only in-frame clonotypes and omits some of them. The data contain roughly 73,000 clones, roughly 84% of them singletons. Source: peripheral blood, taken from a patient treated with radiotherapy plus ipilimumab. The receptors derive from a human donor with non-small cell lung cancer that progressed on radiotherapy plus ipilimumab.

This chain connects TRBV25-1 to TRBJ1-3; D possibly corresponds to TRBD1 (6 bases). Germline loops: CDR1 MGHDK, CDR2 SYGVNS. The V end lost 6 bases, the J end lost 0 bases, and 6 bases lay between the germline ends. The length of the CDR3 is 13 residues. CDR3 in DNA: TGTGCCAGCAGCAGGGGCTCTGGAAACACCATATATTTT. Residues: CASSRGSGNTIYF.

The chain couples TRBV27 to TRBJ1-2; D may be TRBD1 (6 bases). CDR1 MNHEY and CDR2 SMNVEV come from the germline V gene (reference sequence). CDR3 length equals 13 residues. Trimming shortened V by 4 bases and J by 2 bases, and 8 bases separated the two germline ends. CDR3 residues: CASSSQGNYGYTF. For the CDR3, the DNA is TGTGCCAGCAGTTCTCAGGGGAACTATGGCTACACCTTC.